Presented here are 26 T cell receptor beta chains from one specimen sequenced in a study of T-cell memory formation after mild COVID-19. TCRdb reanalysed the 5' RACE reads using MiXCR and keeps one entry per CDR3 protein. The table has 260,000 or so distinct CDR3 sequences, roughly 17% seen once. Sequenced sample: PBMCs or a T cell subset sorted from them (not recorded which). Receptors originate from a man between 18 and 29 years old who had mild COVID-19 (a few samples of this study predate the infection). Cell type and time point are not known.

In this sample, this clonotype turned up a few times. The rearrangement joins TRBV20-1 to TRBJ1-2; perhaps TRBD1 as D (5 bases). The CDR3 has 13 amino acids. The germline gives CDR1 DFQATT, CDR2 SNEGSKA (reference sequence). Trimming removed 3 bases at V and 1 base at J, with 9 bases between. The DNA of the CDR3 is TGCAGTGCTAGGGGGACCGATAACTATGGCTACACCTTC. This encodes CSARGTDNYGYTF.

This clonotype turned up a few times. The chain carries TRBV6-5 and TRBJ1-3, with D possibly TRBD1 on 5 matching bases. V was trimmed by 2 bases and J by 3 bases, leaving 14 bases between them. Germline CDR1 and CDR2: MNHEY and SVGAGI. The CDR3 sequence is 16 residues long. The CDR3 nucleotides read TGTGCCAGCAGTTACGGCAGGGAGGTTGGTGGAAACACCATATATTTT. It translates to CASSYGREVGGNTIYF.

The chain has TRBV12-3 or TRBV12-4 and TRBJ1-2, with D hard to call. V was trimmed by 7 bases and J by 11 bases, leaving 14 bases between them. There are 11 residues in the CDR3. CDR3 in DNA: TGTGCCAGCACCTTAGGGAGGGTTTACACCTTC. Its protein product is CASTLGRVYTF.

This clonotype was observed a handful of times. This rearrangement joins TRBV5-1 to TRBJ1-6; possible D gene TRBD1, 5 bases. In germline, CDR1 is SGHRS, CDR2 YFSETQ. Trimming removed 3 bases from V and 6 bases from J, with 16 bases in between. The CDR3 sequence is 16 residues long. This chain's CDR3 is CASSSGDGTGNSPLHF. The CDR3 DNA follows: TGCGCCAGCAGCTCGGGGGACGGGACTGGTAATTCACCCCTCCACTTT.

This chain links TRBV29-1 with TRBJ2-5; the match to TRBD1 covers 9 bases. V lost 1 base, J lost 5 bases, and 8 bases stayed unmatched. Looked up from germline, CDR1 is SQVTM and CDR2 is ANQGSEA. The CDR3 loop spans 15 amino acids. For the CDR3, the DNA is TGCAGCGTTGAAGGTCTGGGACAGGGTGACGAGACCCAGTACTTC. As protein: CSVEGLGQGDETQYF.

This chain links TRBV5-1 with TRBJ2-5; 7 bases align to TRBD1. The germline V gene has CDR1 SGHRS and CDR2 YFSETQ. With 0 bases clipped from V and 5 bases from J, the junction kept 10 bases outside the gene matches. This CDR3 is built from 16 residues. CDR3 protein: CASSLAMGQRKETQYF. CDR3 coding DNA: TGCGCCAGCAGCTTGGCTATGGGACAGAGAAAGGAGACCCAGTACTTC. The whole variable domain, filled in from reference TRBV5-1 and TRBJ2-5, reads KAGVTQTPRYLIKTRGQQVTLSCSPISGHRSVSWYQQTPGQGLQFLFEYFSETQRNKGNFPGRFSGRQFSNSRSEMNVSTLELGDSALYLCASSLAMGQRKETQYFGPGTRLLVL.

This clonotype was observed a handful of times. The chain has TRBV7-3 and TRBJ1-2, with D maybe TRBD1 (5 bases). Germline V gene sequence: CDR1 SGHTA, CDR2 FQGTGA. The CDR3 totals 14 residues. V lost 4 bases to trimming and J lost 4 bases, with 13 bases between them. The CDR3 reads CASSSAPGGYGYTF. The CDR3 DNA follows: TGTGCCAGCAGCTCCGCTCCGGGGGGCTATGGCTACACCTTC.

This clonotype showed up just a few times. The rearrangement joins TRBV4-1 to TRBJ2-1; possibly TRBD2 for D (6 bases). With 3 bases removed from V and 7 bases from J, the gap between germline ends came to 19 bases. Per germline, CDR1 MGHRA and CDR2 YSYEKL. The CDR3 is 16 amino acids. CDR3 sequence: CASSHPPPEGGNEQFF. Written as DNA, the CDR3 is TGCGCCAGCAGCCATCCGCCTCCGGAGGGCGGTAATGAGCAGTTCTTC.

This clonotype occurred a few times. V usage is TRBV29-1 and J usage is TRBJ2-2, with 8 positions matching TRBD2. The CDR3 length is 16 residues. The V and J ends lost 4 bases and 4 bases, in that order; junction bases with no gene match: 11. Germline assignment: CDR1 SQVTM and CDR2 ANQGSEA. The DNA of the CDR3 is TGCAGCGTTGTGGCCCCGGGACTAGGGTGCACCGGGGAGCTGTTTTTT. Translated: CSVVAPGLGCTGELFF.

The chain joins TRBV20-1 to TRBJ2-7; weak D call: TRBD1 (7 bases). V was pared by 1 base and J by 4 bases, with 11 bases between. CDR1 is DFQATT and CDR2 is SNEGSKA in the germline V gene (reference sequence). CDR3 length: 13 amino acids. The CDR3 DNA follows: TGCAGTGCTAGAGGTCAGGGGGGATACGAGCAGTACGTC. It specifies CSARGQGGYEQYV.

The genes are TRBV20-1 and TRBJ2-1; D perhaps matches TRBD1 (6 bases). The CDR3 totals 11 residues. V gave up 6 bases and J gave up 10 bases, with 13 bases separating them. The germline CDR1 and CDR2 sequences are DFQATT and SNEGSKA (reference sequence). CDR3 DNA: TGCAGTGCCGAACACGGACAGGAGCAGTTCTTC. Amino acids: CSAEHGQEQFF.

With regard to this clonotype: Relative to the germline gene, one junction end is altered; a read error may explain this. The chain is built from TRBV10-3 and TRBJ2-2; the D gene could be TRBD1 or TRBD2 (5 bases each). The length of the CDR3 is 15 residues. Germline lookup yields CDR1 ENHRY and CDR2 SYGVKD. The CDR3 loop is CAISGGRQGTGEQFF. Here the CDR3 DNA reads TGTGCCATCAGTGGGGGACGGCAGGGCACCGGGGAGCAGTTTTTT.

This clonotype has only a few counts. The chain couples TRBV7-2 to TRBJ2-2, with no clear D. The V end lost 4 bases, the J end lost 7 bases, and 13 bases lay between the germline ends. CDR3 size: 14 residues. The germline gives CDR1 SGHTA, CDR2 FQGNSA. The DNA for the CDR3 is TGTGCCAGCAGCTCCTCCCGGGCCGTCGGGGAGCTGTTTTTT. It yields the protein CASSSSRAVGELFF.

This clonotype has only a few counts. This chain links TRBV23-1 with TRBJ2-1; D might be TRBD1 (6 bases). TRBV23-1 is sorted into the ORF group, with uncertain function. The CDR3 contains 14 residues. The V end lost 3 bases, the J end lost 5 bases, and 11 bases lay between the germline ends. CDR3 sequence (DNA): TGCGCCAGCAGTCAGGAACAGGGTGACAATGAGCAGTTCTTC. Its translation: CASSQEQGDNEQFF.

At least ten counts were recorded for this clonotype. The chain joins TRBV5-1 to TRBJ2-2, with 8 positions matching TRBD1. Germline CDR1 is SGHRS and CDR2 is YFSETQ. Trimming at V came to 6 bases and at J to 6 bases, leaving 7 bases not matched to a gene. CDR3 size: 14 residues. The CDR3 nucleotides are TGCGCCAGCACTCGTCAGGGGGCGTCCGGGGAGCTGTTTTTT. As protein: CASTRQGASGELFF.

The V gene is TRBV20-1, the J gene TRBJ1-2; 7 nucleotides match TRBD1. The germline gives CDR1 DFQATT, CDR2 SNEGSKA (reference sequence). With V trimmed by 6 bases and J by 1 base, 5 bases remained unmatched. This CDR3 region has 13 residues. The DNA for the CDR3 is TGCAGTGCCCCGACAGGGATTAACTATGGCTACACCTTC. Its protein is CSAPTGINYGYTF.

This clonotype was found a few times. The CDR3, as DNA: TGCGCCAGCAGCTTACCGGGACAGGGCTATGGCTACACCTTC. Translating gives CASSLPGQGYGYTF. This chain joins TRBV5-1 and TRBJ1-2; 9 positions agree with TRBD1. V was pared by 2 bases and J by 4 bases, with 3 bases of the junction left unmatched. CDR1 and CDR2 (germline): SGHRS, YFSETQ. The CDR3 length is 14 residues.

This clonotype has just a few counts. V usage is TRBV7-9 and J usage is TRBJ2-1, with TRBD2 as a possible D gene (5 bases). Germline V gene data show CDR1 as SEHNR and CDR2 as FQNEAQ (reference sequence). This CDR3 region has 15 residues. V gave up 3 bases and J gave up 5 bases, with 14 bases separating them. The DNA for the CDR3 is TGTGCCAGCAGCTTTTCCCGGACTGTTAACAATGAGCAGTTCTTC. Its protein product is CASSFSRTVNNEQFF.

The chain carries TRBV7-8 and TRBJ2-3; 11 bases are a match to TRBD2. This CDR3 has 17 residues. The germline gives CDR1 SGHVS, CDR2 FQNEAQ. With 6 bases clipped from V and 0 bases from J, the junction kept 8 bases outside the gene matches. As DNA, the CDR3 is TGTGCCAGCAGTCGACTAGCGGGGACCCTTAGCACAGATACGCAGTATTTT. Amino acids: CASSRLAGTLSTDTQYF.

Only a few counts were recorded for this clonotype. The chain uses TRBV28 and TRBJ1-2; D not certain. V lost 4 bases and J lost 8, with 20 bases in between. Germline V gene sequence: CDR1 MDHEN, CDR2 SYDVKM. CDR3 length equals 15 residues. The CDR3 coding sequence is TGTGCCAGCAGTTCGATAAGCGCGGTTGGGCGCGGCTACACCTTC. Residues: CASSSISAVGRGYTF.

This clonotype showed up many times. The chain has TRBV7-2 and TRBJ2-5, with D unclear. The CDR3 runs 13 residues. The V end was cut by 0 bases, the J end by 5 bases, with 7 bases between. Germline CDR1 is SGHTA and CDR2 is FQGNSA. The CDR3 coding sequence is TGTGCCAGCAGCTTAGCCCAAGTGGAGACCCAGTACTTC. Its protein is CASSLAQVETQYF.

V gene TRBV24-1 combines with J gene TRBJ2-5; D is perhaps TRBD1 (6 bases). CDR1 and CDR2 from the germline V gene are KGHDR and SFDVKD. The CDR3 is 15 amino acids. Trimming removed 2 bases at V and 5 bases at J, with 14 bases between. The CDR3, as DNA: TGTGCCACCAGTGATTCACCTGACAGGTCGGAGACCCAGTACTTC. Translation gives CATSDSPDRSETQYF.

This clonotype has more than one count but fewer than ten. The chain employs TRBV4-1 and TRBJ2-7; no firm D call. The CDR3 is 15 residues long. Germline CDR1 MGHRA, CDR2 YSYEKL. V gave up 1 base and J gave up 2 bases, with 12 bases separating them. The DNA of the CDR3 is TGCGCCAGCAGCCAAGGAGGTTCCTTGGCCTACGAGCAGTACTTC. Its protein product is CASSQGGSLAYEQYF.

This rearrangement joins TRBV11-2 to TRBJ2-1, with no clear D. This CDR3 is built from 15 residues. Germline values: CDR1 SGHAT, CDR2 FQNNGV. V was pared by 4 bases and J by 0 bases, with 10 bases between. In DNA, the CDR3 is TGTGCCAGCAGCTCCGCCCTAAGCTCCTACAATGAGCAGTTCTTC. Its protein product is CASSSALSSYNEQFF.

This clonotype was counted many times. Germline and junction disagree at one end, which may indicate a read error. CDR3 region: CASSLRGYEQYF. CDR3 bases: TGTGCCAGCAGCTTGCGGGGCTACGAGCAGTACTTC. The J gene is TRBJ2-7, the V gene TRBV5-1; D is perhaps TRBD2 (6 bases). Germline V gives CDR1 SGHRS, CDR2 YFSETQ. CDR3 length: 12 residues.

This clonotype was seen a handful of times. The rearrangement joins TRBV5-1 to TRBJ1-1, with D uncertain. The CDR3 is 15 amino acids. Germline-derived CDR1 and CDR2 are SGHRS and YFSETQ. Trimming cost V 1 base and J 7 bases, with 17 bases left between them. CDR3 amino acids: CASSLQASTRFEAFF. CDR3 in DNA: TGCGCCAGCAGCTTGCAGGCGTCTACGCGCTTTGAAGCTTTCTTT. The variable domain in full, with the rest retrieved from reference TRBV5-1 and TRBJ1-1, is KAGVTQTPRYLIKTRGQQVTLSCSPISGHRSVSWYQQTPGQGLQFLFEYFSETQRNKGNFPGRFSGRQFSNSRSEMNVSTLELGDSALYLCASSLQASTRFEAFFGQGTRLTVV.